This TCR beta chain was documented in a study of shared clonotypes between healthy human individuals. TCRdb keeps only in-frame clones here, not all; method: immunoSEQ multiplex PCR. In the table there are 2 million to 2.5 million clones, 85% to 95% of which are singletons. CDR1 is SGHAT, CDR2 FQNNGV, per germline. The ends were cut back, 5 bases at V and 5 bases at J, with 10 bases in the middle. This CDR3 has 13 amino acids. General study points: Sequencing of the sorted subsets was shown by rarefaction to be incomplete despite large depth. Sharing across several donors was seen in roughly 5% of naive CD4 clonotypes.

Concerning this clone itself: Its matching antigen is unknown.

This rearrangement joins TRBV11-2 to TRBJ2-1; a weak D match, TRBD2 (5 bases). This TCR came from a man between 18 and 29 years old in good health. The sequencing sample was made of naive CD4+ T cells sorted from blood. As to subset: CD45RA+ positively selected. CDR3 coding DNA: TGTGCCAGCAGCCGGGGATCGAACAATGAGCAGTTCTTC. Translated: CASSRGSNNEQFF.